This TCR beta chain was captured in a study of spatial heterogeneity in lung cancer. Time point described: sample taken at primary tumor resection. Trimming cost V 3 bases and J 7 bases; bases outside gene matches: 4. The CDR3 length is 14 residues. From germline, CDR1 is SGHTA and CDR2 FQGNSA. TCRdb used MiXCR to reprocess the 5' RACE reads, holding one entry per CDR3 protein. Among roughly 40,000 distinct CDR3 sequences, under 7.5% were seen once, and the ten largest hold roughly two fifths. This clonotype was counted ten times or more. The chain employs TRBV7-2 and TRBJ1-4; 8 positions match TRBD1. The sequence was obtained from a female donor with early-stage non-small cell lung cancer. Specimen: PBMCs, collected at surgery. CDR3 loop: CASSFYRGGEKLFF. The CDR3 DNA follows: TGTGCCAGCAGCTTCTACAGGGGGGGTGAAAAACTGTTTTTT.